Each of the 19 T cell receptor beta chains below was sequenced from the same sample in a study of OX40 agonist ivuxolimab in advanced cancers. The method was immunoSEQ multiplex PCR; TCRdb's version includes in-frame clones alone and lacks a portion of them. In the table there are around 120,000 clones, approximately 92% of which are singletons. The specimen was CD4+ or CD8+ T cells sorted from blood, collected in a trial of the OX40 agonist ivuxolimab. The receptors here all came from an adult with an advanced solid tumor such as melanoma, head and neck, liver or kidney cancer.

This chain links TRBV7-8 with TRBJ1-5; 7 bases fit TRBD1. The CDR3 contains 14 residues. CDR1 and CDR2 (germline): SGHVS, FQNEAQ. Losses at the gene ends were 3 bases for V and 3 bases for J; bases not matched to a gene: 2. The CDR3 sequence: CASSFGTANQPQHF. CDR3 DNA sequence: TGTGCCAGCAGCTTTGGGACAGCCAATCAGCCCCAGCATTTT.

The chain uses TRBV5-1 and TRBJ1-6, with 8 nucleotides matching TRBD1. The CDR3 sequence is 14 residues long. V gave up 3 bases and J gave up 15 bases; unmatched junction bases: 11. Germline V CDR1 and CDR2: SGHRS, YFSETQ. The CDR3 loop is CASSSGQVRGDLHF. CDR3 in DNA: TGCGCCAGCAGCTCGGGACAGGTACGAGGGGACCTCCACTTT.

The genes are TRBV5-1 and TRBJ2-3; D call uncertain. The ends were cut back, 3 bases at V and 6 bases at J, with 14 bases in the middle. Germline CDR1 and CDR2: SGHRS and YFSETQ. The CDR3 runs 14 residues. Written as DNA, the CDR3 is TGCGCCAGCAGCTCAAAGACAATAAAGGATACGCAGTATTTT. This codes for CASSSKTIKDTQYF.

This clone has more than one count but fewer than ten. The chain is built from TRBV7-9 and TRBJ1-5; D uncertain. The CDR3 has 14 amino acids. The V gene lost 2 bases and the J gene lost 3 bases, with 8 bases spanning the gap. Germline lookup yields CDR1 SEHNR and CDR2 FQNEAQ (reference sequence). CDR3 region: CASSLTGVNQPQHF. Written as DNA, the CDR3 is TGTGCCAGCAGCTTAACCGGGGTCAATCAGCCCCAGCATTTT.

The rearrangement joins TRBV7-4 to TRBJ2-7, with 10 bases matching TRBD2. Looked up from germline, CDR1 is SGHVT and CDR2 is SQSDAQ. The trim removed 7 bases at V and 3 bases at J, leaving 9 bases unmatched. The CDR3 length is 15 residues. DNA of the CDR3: TGTGCCAGCACCCAGCGGGGGGGCCCCCACTACGAGCAGTACTTC. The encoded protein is CASTQRGGPHYEQYF. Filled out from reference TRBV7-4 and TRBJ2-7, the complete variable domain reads GAGVSQSPRYKVAKRGRDVALRCDSISGHVTLYWYRQTLGQGSEVLTYSQSDAQRDKSGRPSGRFSAERPERSVSTLKIQRTEQGDSAVYLCASTQRGGPHYEQYFGPGTRLTVT.

The CDR3 DNA follows: TGTGCCAGCAGTAAACTACAGGGGAGCATTCAGTACTTC. Protein: CASSKLQGSIQYF. The chain carries TRBV27 and TRBJ2-4, with 7 bases fitting TRBD1. The CDR3 is 13 residues long. V was clipped by 5 bases and J by 9 bases; unmatched bases: 7. The V gene's germline CDR1 is MNHEY and CDR2 SMNVEV (reference sequence).

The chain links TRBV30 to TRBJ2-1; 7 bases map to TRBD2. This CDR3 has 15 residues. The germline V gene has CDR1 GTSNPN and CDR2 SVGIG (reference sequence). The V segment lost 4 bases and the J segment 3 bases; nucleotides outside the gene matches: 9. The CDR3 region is CAWTRGVSYYNEQFF. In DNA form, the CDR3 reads TGTGCCTGGACCCGGGGGGTGTCGTACTACAATGAGCAGTTCTTC.

CDR3 sequence reads: CASRGEGSEQYF. The CDR3 DNA reads TGTGCCAGCAGGGGGGAGGGAAGCGAGCAGTACTTC. The V gene is TRBV2, the J gene TRBJ2-7; TRBD2 agrees at 7 bases. From germline, CDR1 is SNHLY and CDR2 FYNNEI. J was trimmed by 6 bases and V by 6 bases; bases with no gene match: 5. The CDR3 runs 12 residues.

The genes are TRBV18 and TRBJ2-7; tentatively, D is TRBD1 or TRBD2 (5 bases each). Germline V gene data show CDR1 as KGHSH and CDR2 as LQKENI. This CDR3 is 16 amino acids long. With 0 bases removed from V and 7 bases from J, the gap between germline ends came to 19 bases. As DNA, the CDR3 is TGTGCCAGCTCACCACCCTCGTCGAGGGACGTTGGGGAGCAGTACTTC. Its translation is CASSPPSSRDVGEQYF.

The chain's CDR3 is CAISWTASTDTQYF. In nucleotides, the CDR3 is TGTGCCATCAGCTGGACCGCTAGCACAGATACGCAGTATTTT. The V gene is TRBV10-3, the J gene TRBJ2-3, with no clear D. Deletions cut 6 bases from V and 0 bases from J, with 10 bases between. The CDR3 is 14 amino acids. CDR1 is ENHRY, CDR2 SYGVKD, per germline.

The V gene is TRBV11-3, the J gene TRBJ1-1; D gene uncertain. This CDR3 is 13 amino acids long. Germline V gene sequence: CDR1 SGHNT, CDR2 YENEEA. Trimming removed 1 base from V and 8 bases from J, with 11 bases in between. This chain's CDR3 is CASSLGGRTEAFF. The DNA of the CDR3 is TGTGCCAGCAGCTTAGGTGGCCGTACGGAAGCTTTCTTT. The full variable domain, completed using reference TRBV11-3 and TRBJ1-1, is EAGVVQSPRYKIIEKKQPVAFWCNPISGHNTLYWYLQNLGQGPELLIRYENEEAVDDSQLPKDRFSAERLKGVDSTLKIQPAELGDSAVYLCASSLGGRTEAFFGQGTRLTVV.

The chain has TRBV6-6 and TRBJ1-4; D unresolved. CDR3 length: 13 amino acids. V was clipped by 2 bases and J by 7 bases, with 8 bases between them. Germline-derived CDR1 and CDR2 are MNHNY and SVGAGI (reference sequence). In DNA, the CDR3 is TGTGCCAGCAGTTACAGGGAAAGTGAAAAACTGTTTTTT. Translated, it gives CASSYRESEKLFF.

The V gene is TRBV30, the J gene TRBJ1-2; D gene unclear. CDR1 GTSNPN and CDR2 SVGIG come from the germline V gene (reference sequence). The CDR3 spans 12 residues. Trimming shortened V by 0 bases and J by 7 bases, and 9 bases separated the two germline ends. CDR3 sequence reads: CAWSVLVGGYTF. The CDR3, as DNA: TGTGCCTGGAGTGTCTTGGTGGGTGGCTACACCTTC.

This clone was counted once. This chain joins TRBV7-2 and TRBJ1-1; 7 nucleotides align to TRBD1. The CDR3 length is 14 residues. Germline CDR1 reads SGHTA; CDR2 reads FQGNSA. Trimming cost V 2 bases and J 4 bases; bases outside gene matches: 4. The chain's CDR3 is CASSLRGPSTEAFF. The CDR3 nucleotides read TGTGCCAGCAGCTTAAGGGGGCCCTCCACTGAAGCTTTCTTT.

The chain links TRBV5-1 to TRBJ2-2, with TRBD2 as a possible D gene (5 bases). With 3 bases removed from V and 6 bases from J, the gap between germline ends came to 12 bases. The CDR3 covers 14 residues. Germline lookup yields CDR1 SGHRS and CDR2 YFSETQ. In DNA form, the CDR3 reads TGCGCCAGCAGCTGGGGAGAACGGTCCGGGGAGCTGTTTTTT. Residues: CASSWGERSGELFF. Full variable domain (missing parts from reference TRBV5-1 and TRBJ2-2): KAGVTQTPRYLIKTRGQQVTLSCSPISGHRSVSWYQQTPGQGLQFLFEYFSETQRNKGNFPGRFSGRQFSNSRSEMNVSTLELGDSALYLCASSWGERSGELFFGEGSRLTVL.

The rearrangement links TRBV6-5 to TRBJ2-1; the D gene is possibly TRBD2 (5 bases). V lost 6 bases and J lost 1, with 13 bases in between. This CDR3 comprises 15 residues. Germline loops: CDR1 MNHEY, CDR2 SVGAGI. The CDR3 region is CASRRLQLSYNEQFF. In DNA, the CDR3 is TGTGCCAGCAGAAGACTACAACTGTCCTACAATGAGCAGTTCTTC.

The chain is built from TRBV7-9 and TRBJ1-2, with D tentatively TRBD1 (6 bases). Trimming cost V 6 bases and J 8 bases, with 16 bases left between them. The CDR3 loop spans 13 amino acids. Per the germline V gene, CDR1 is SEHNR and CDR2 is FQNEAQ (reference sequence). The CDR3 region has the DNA TGTGCCAGCAGTTACAGGGACATCGGAGGCTACACCTTC. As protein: CASSYRDIGGYTF. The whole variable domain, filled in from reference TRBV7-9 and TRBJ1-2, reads DTGVSQNPRHKITKRGQNVTFRCDPISEHNRLYWYRQTLGQGPEFLTYFQNEAQLEKSRLLSDRFSAERPKGSFSTLEIQRTEQGDSAMYLCASSYRDIGGYTFGSGTRLTVV.

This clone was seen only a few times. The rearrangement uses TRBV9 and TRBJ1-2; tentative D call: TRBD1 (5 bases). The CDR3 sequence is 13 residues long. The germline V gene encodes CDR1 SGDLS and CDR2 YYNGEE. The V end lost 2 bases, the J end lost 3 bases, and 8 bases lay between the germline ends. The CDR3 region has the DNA TGTGCCAGCAGCGTTACGGGGGACTATGGCTACACCTTC. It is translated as CASSVTGDYGYTF.

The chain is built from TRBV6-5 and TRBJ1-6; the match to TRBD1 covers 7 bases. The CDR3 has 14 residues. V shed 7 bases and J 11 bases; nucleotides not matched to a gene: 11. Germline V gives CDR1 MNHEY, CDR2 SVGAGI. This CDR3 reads CASTLGGQFAPLHF. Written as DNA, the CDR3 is TGTGCCAGCACTCTTGGGGGACAGTTTGCACCCCTCCACTTT.